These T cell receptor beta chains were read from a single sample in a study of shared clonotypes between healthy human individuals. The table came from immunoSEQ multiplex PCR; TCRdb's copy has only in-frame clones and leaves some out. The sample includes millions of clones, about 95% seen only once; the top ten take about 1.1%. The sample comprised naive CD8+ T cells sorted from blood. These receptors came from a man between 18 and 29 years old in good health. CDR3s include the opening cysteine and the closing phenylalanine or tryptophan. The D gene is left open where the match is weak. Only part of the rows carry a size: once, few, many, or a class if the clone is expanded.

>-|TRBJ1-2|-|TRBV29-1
TGCAGCGTTAGTGGCACAGACTATGGCTACACCTTC
CSVSGTDYGYTF
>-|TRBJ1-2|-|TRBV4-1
TGCGCCAGCAGCCAACAAACGGCAGGTCCCGGCTACACCTTC
CASSQQTAGPGYTF
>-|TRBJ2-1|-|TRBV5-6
TGTGCCAGCAGCTTGGCAGACAATGAGCAGTTCTTC
CASSLADNEQFF
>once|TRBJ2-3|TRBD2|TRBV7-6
TGTGCCAGCAGCTTAGGACTAGCGGGACCCAACACAGATACGCAGTATTTT
CASSLGLAGPNTDTQYF
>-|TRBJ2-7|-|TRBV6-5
TGTGCCAGCAGTTACTCAGGGGGTAGGGAGCAGTACTTC
CASSYSGGREQYF
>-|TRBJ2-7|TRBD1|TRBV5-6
TGTGCCAGCAGCCGGGGACAGGGGGACCACGAGCAGTACTTC
CASSRGQGDHEQYF
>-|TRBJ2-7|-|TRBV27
TGTGCCAGCAGTTTGAGGAGGAACAACTCCTACGAGCAGTACTTC
CASSLRRNNSYEQYF
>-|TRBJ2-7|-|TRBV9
TGTGCCAGCAGCGTAGCGGCAGATTTCTACGAGCAGTACTTC
CASSVAADFYEQYF
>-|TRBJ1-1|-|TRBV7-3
TGTGCCAGCAGCCCAATTGGGCAGGGGCCTCCGGGTACTGAAGCTTTCTTT
CASSPIGQGPPGTEAFF
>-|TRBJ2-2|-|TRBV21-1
TGTGCCAGCAGCACTCAAAAGACTAGCGGGGGGACCGGGGAGCTGTTTTTT
CASSTQKTSGGTGELFF
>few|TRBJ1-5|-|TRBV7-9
TGTGCCAGCAGCGGGGCGGGGGATAGCAATCAGCCCCAGCATTTT
CASSGAGDSNQPQHF
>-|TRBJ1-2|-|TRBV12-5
TGTGCTAGTGGTTTATCGGTACACCCCTATGGCTACACCTTC
CASGLSVHPYGYTF
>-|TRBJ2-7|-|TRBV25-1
TGTGCCAGCAGTAGTGGGGAGCAGTACTTC
CASSSGEQYF
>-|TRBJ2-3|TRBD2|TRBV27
TGTGCCAGCAGTTTAGTTAGCGGGAGATCGGGCACAGATACGCAGTATTTT
CASSLVSGRSGTDTQYF
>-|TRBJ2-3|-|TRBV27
TGTGCCAGCAGTTCAGGGATCCGCACTAGCACAGATACGCAGTATTTT
CASSSGIRTSTDTQYF
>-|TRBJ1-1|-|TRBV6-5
TGTGCCAGCACTAAAACTCATGCGAGGGGATCGGAAGCTTTCTTT
CASTKTHARGSEAFF
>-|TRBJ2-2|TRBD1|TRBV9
TGTGCCAGCAGCCTCGCCTCCGGGACAGCCGGGGAGCTGTTTTTT
CASSLASGTAGELFF
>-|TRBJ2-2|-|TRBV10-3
TGTGCCATCACCGAAGGAGCCGGGGAGCTGTTTTTT
CAITEGAGELFF
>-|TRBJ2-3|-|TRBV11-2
TGTGCCAGCAGCCTGAAGACAGGCAGCACAGATACGCAGTATTTT
CASSLKTGSTDTQYF
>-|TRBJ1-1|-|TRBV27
TGTGCCAGCAGTTTATTTGGGAAGAACACTGAAGCTTTCTTT
CASSLFGKNTEAFF
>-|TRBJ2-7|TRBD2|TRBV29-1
TGCAGCGTTGAAGGTCCTATAGGTAGCGGGGAATCCTACGAGCAGTACTTC
CSVEGPIGSGESYEQYF
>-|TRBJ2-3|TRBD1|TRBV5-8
TGTGCCAGCAGTTCGGGACAGGGCGCGGATACGCAGTATTTT
CASSSGQGADTQYF
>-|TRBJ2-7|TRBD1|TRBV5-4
TGTGCCAGCAGCTTGGACAGGGGGGCCTACGAGCAGTACTTC
CASSLDRGAYEQYF
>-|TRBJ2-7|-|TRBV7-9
TGTGCCAGCAGCTTATCTCGCGGGAATACCTACGAGCAGTACTTC
CASSLSRGNTYEQYF
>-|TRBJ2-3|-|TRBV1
TGCACCAGCAGCCAAGATGGCGGCGCCATAGCGGGGGGGCTCCAAGCTAGCACAGATACGCAGTATTTT
CTSSQDGGAIAGGLQASTDTQYF
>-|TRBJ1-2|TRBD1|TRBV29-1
TGCAGCGTTGAAGATGGGACAGACGGCTACACCTTC
CSVEDGTDGYTF
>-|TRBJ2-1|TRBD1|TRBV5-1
TGCGCCAGCAGCTTGACAGGGGGCGCATACAATGAGCAGTTCTTC
CASSLTGGAYNEQFF
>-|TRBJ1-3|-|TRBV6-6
TGTGCCAGCAGTTACTCGGGCAGCGGGCGGAACACCATATATTTT
CASSYSGSGRNTIYF
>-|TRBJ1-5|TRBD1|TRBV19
TGTGCCAGTAGTGAGAAAACAGGGGCCAATCAGCCCCAGCATTTT
CASSEKTGANQPQHF
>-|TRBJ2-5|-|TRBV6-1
TGTGCCAGCAGTGAATGGGGCAAAGAGACCCAGTACTTC
CASSEWGKETQYF
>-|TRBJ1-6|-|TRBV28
TGTGCCAGCAGTTTACTAGGAGATTCACCCCTCCACTTT
CASSLLGDSPLHF
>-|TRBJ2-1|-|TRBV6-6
TGTGCCAGCAGCCCCGATTGGGATGAGCAGTTCTTC
CASSPDWDEQFF
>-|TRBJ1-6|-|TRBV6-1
TGTGCCAGCAGCTGGGACACTGATTCACCCCTCCACTTT
CASSWDTDSPLHF
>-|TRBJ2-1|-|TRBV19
TGTGCCAGTAGTTTTTCCGCGGGTTCCTACAATGAGCAGTTCTTC
CASSFSAGSYNEQFF
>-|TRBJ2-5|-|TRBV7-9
TGTGCCAGCAGCTTAGAGGAGGAGCGAGAGACCCAGTACTTC
CASSLEEERETQYF
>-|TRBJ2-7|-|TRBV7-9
TGTGCCAGCAGCTTAGTCCTCCAAACTTTCGAGAGGTCCTACGAGCAGTACTTC
CASSLVLQTFERSYEQYF
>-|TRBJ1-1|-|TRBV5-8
TGTGCCGGGGGGGAAGCTTTCTTT
CAGGEAFF
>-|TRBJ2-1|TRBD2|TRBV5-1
TGCGCCAGCAGCTTATTTCCGCGGGGGGACCTATCCTACAATGAGCAGTTCTTC
CASSLFPRGDLSYNEQFF
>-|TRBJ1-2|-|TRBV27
TGTGCCAGCAGTTTATCAGCAGGGGAACGCGCCTATGGCTACACCTTC
CASSLSAGERAYGYTF
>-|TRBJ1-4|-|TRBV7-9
TGTGCCAGCAGCCAACAGGCGCAGGAAAAACTGTTTTTT
CASSQQAQEKLFF
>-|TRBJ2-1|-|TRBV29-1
TGCATCGGGGGAGAGGGGGAGCAGTTCTTC
CIGGEGEQFF
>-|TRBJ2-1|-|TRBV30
TGTGCCTGGACTCCCGGCGCGGGTGTGAATGAGCAGTTCTTC
CAWTPGAGVNEQFF
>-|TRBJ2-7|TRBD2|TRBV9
TGTGCCAGCAACCTAACCGGAGCGGGAGACTACGAGCAGTACTTC
CASNLTGAGDYEQYF
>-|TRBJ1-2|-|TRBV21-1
TGTGCCAGCAGCAAAGAACCAGGGGACCCCTATGGCTACACCTTC
CASSKEPGDPYGYTF
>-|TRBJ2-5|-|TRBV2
TGTGCCAGCAGTGAAGTTCACCAAGAGACCCAGTACTTC
CASSEVHQETQYF